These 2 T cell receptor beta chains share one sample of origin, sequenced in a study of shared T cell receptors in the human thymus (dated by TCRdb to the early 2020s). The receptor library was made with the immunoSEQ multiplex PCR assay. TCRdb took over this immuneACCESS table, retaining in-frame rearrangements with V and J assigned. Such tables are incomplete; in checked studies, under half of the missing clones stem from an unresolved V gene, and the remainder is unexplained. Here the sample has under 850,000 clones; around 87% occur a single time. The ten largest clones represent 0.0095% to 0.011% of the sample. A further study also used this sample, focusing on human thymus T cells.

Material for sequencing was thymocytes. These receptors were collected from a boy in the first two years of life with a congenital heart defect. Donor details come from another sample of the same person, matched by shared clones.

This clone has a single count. In DNA form, the CDR3 reads TGTGCCAGCCGTGACTGCGGCTATGGCTACACCTTC. It translates to CASRDCGYGYTF. V usage is TRBV19 and J usage is TRBJ1-2; D is uncertain. Trimming shortened V by 9 bases and J by 4 bases, and 12 bases separated the two germline ends. CDR3 size: 12 residues. Germline CDR1 and CDR2: LNHDA and SQIVND (reference sequence).

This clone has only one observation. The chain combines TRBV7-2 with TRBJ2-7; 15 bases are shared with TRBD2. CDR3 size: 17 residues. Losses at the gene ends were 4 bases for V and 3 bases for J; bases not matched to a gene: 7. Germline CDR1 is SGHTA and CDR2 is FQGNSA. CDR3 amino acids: CASSSKGLAGGSYEQYF. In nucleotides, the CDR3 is TGTGCCAGCAGCTCTAAGGGACTAGCGGGAGGAAGCTACGAGCAGTACTTC.